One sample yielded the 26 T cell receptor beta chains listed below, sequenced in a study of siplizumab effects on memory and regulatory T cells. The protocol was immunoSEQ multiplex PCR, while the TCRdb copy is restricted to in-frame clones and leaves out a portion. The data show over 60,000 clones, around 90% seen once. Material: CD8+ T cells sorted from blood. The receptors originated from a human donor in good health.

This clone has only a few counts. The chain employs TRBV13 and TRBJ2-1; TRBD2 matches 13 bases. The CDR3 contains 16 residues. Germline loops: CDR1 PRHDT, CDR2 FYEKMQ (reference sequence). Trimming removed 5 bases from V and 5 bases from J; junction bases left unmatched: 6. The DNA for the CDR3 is TGTGCCAGCAGCAGCGAAGGGACTAGCGGGAACAATGAGCAGTTCTTC. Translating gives CASSSEGTSGNNEQFF.

CDR3 coding DNA: TGTGCCAGCAGCCATTCTATTAGACGGACAAGTGCTACTAATGAAAAACTGTTTTTT. Its translation is CASSHSIRRTSATNEKLFF. The chain is built from TRBV7-9 and TRBJ1-4; perhaps TRBD1 as D (5 bases). The CDR3 has 19 amino acids. Germline loops: CDR1 SEHNR, CDR2 FQNEAQ (reference sequence). V lost 5 bases, J lost 2 bases, and 24 bases lay in between.

The chain's CDR3 is CAWSVGVMNTGELFF. CDR3 in DNA: TGTGCCTGGAGCGTTGGAGTTATGAACACCGGGGAGCTGTTTTTT. The chain recombines TRBV30 with TRBJ2-2; D gene ambiguous. The CDR3 covers 15 residues. CDR1 and CDR2 from the germline V gene are GTSNPN and SVGIG (reference sequence). Trimming cost V 3 bases and J 1 base, with 12 bases left between them.

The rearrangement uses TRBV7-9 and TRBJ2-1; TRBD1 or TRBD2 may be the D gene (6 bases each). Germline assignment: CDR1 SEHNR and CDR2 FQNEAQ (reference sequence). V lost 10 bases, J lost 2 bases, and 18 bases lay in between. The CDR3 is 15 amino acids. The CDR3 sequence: CAIISAEGAYNEQFF. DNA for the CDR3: TGTGCCATTATTTCAGCGGAGGGGGCCTACAATGAGCAGTTCTTC.

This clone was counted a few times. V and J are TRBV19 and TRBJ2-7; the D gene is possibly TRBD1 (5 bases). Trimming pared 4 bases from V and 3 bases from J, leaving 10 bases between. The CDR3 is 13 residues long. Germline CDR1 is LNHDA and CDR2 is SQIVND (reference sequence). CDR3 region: CASSTTVYYEQYF. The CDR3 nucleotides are TGTGCCAGTAGTACGACAGTTTACTACGAGCAGTACTTC.

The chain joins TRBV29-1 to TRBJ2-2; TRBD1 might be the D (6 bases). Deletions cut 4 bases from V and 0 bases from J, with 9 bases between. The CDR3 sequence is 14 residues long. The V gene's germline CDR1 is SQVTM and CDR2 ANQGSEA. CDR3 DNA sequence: TGCAGCGTTGCTACAGGGCCGAACACCGGGGAGCTGTTTTTT. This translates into CSVATGPNTGELFF.

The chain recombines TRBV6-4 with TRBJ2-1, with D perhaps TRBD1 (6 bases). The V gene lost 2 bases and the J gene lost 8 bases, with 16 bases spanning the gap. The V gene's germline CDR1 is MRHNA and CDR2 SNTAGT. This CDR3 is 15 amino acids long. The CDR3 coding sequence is TGTGCCAGCAGTGACCGAGGGACACCGGGACATGAGCAGTTCTTC. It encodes CASSDRGTPGHEQFF.

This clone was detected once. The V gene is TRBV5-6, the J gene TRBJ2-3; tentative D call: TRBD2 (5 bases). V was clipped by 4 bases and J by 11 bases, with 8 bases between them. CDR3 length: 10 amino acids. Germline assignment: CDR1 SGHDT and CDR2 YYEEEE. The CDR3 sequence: CASSGLWQYF. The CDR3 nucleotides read TGTGCCAGCAGCGGACTGTGGCAGTATTTT.

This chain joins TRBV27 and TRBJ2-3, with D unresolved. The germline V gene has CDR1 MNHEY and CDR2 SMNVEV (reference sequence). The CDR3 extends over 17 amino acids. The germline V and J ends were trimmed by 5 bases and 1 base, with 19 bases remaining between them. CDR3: CASSTLGSRPGTDTQYF. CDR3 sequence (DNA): TGTGCCAGCAGTACCCTCGGGTCCCGTCCGGGCACAGATACGCAGTATTTT.

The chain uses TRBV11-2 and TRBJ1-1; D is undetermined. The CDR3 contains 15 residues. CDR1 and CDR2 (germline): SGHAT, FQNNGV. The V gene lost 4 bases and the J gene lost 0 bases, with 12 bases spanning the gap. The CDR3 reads CASSSTLIVNTEAFF. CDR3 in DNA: TGTGCCAGCAGCTCGACTTTAATAGTGAACACTGAAGCTTTCTTT.

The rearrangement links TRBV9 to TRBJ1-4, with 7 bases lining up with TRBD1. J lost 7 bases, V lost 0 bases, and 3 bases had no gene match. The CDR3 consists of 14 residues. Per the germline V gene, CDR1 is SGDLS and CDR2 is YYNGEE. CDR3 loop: CASSVGGTAEKLFF. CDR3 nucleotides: TGTGCCAGCAGCGTAGGTGGGACAGCTGAAAAACTGTTTTTT.

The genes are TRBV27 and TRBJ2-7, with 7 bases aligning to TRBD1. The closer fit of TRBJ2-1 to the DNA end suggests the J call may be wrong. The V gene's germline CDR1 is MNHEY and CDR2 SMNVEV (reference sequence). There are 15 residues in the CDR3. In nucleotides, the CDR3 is TGTGCCAGCAGTTCCTTTGGGACAGTATACAATGAGCAGTTCTTC. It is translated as CASSSFGTVYNEQFF.

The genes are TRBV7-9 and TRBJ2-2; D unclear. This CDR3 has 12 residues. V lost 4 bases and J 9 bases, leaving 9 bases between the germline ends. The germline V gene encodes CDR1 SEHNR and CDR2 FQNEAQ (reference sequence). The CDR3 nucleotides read TGTGCCAGCAGCTCGCTGGGTCGGGAGCTGTTTTTT. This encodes CASSSLGRELFF.

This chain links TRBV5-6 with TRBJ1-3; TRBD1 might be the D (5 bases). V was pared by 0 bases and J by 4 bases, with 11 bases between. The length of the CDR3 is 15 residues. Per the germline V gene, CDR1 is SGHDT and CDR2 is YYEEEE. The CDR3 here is CASSLEGLTGNTIYF. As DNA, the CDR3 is TGTGCCAGCAGCTTGGAGGGGCTGACCGGAAACACCATATATTTT.

The CDR3 is CASSETYNRGRNQPQHF. CDR3 nucleotides: TGCGCCAGCAGTGAGACGTACAACAGGGGTCGCAATCAGCCCCAGCATTTT. This sequence joins TRBV10-1 and TRBJ1-5, with 7 nucleotides matching TRBD1. V lost 2 bases to trimming and J lost 2 bases; unmatched junction nucleotides: 9. This CDR3 has 17 residues. In germline, CDR1 is WNHNN, CDR2 SYGVQD (reference sequence).

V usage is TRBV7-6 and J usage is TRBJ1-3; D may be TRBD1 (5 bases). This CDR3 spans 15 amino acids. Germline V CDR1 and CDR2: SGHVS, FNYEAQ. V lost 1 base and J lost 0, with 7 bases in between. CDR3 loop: CASSLDRSSGNTIYF. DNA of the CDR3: TGTGCCAGCAGCTTAGACAGGAGCTCTGGAAACACCATATATTTT.

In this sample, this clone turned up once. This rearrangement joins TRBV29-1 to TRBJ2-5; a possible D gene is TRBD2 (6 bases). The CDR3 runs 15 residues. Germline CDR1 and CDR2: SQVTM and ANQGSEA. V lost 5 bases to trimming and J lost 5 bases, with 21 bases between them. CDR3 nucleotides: TGCAGCGTTCTTGAGCGGGCCTATCCACCGGAGACCCAGTACTTC. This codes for CSVLERAYPPETQYF. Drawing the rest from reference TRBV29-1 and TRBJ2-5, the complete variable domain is SAVISQKPSRDICQRGTSLTIQCQVDSQVTMMFWYRQQPGQSLTLIATANQGSEATYESGFVIDKFPISRPNLTFSTLTVSNMSPEDSSIYLCSVLERAYPPETQYFGPGTRLLVL.

The CDR3 sequence: CATSRDGVGRGLHYEQYF. The CDR3 DNA sequence: TGTGCCACCAGCAGAGATGGGGTGGGCAGGGGGCTCCACTACGAGCAGTACTTC. V usage is TRBV15 and J usage is TRBJ2-7, with TRBD1 identical over 8 bases. V shed 0 bases and J 3 bases; nucleotides not matched to a gene: 13. Germline V CDR1 and CDR2: LNHNV, YYDKDF (reference sequence). CDR3 size: 18 residues.

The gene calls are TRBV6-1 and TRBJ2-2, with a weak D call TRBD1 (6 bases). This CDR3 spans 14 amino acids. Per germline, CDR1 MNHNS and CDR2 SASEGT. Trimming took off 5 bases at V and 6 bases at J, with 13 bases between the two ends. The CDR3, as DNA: TGTGCCAGCAGTCCGACAGGAGACGCCGGGGAGCTGTTTTTT. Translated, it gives CASSPTGDAGELFF.

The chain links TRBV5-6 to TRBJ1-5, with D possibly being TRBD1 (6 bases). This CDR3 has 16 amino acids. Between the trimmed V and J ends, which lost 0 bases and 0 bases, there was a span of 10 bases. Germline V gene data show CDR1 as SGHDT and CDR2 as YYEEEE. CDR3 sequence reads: CASSLGGANSNQPQHF. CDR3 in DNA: TGTGCCAGCAGCTTGGGGGGGGCTAATAGCAATCAGCCCCAGCATTTT.

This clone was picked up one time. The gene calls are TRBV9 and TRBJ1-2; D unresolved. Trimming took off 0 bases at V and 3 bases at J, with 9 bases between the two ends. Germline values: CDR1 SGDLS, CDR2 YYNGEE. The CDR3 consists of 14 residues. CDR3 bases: TGTGCCAGCAGCGTAGACGGGAACTACTATGGCTACACCTTC. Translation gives CASSVDGNYYGYTF.

CDR3 sequence (DNA): TGTGCCAGCAGTGGAACCAGGGCCTACGAGCAGTACTTC. Its protein product is CASSGTRAYEQYF. The genes are TRBV6-1 and TRBJ2-7; possible D gene TRBD1, 5 bases. CDR3 size: 13 residues. Germline V lookup: CDR1 MNHNS, CDR2 SASEGT. Trimming shortened V by 4 bases and J by 2 bases, and 9 bases separated the two germline ends.

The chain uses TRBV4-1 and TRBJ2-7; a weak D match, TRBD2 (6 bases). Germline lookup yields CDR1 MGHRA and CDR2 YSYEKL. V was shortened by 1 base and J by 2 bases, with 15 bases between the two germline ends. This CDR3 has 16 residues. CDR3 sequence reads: CASSQGAPGLTYEQYF. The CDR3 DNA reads TGCGCCAGCAGCCAAGGGGCCCCCGGACTAACCTACGAGCAGTACTTC.

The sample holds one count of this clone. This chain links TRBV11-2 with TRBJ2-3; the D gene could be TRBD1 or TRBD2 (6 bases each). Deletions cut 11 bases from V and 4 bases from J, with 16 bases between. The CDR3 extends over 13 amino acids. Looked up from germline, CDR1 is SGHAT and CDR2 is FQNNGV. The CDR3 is CACLGGPADTQYF. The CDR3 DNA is TGTGCCTGTCTAGGGGGGCCAGCAGATACGCAGTATTTT.

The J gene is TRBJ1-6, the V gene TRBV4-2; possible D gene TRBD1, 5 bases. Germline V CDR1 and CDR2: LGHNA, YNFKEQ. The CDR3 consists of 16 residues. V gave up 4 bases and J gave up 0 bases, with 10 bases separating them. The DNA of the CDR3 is TGTGCCAGCAGCCCTCCAGGGAGCTCCTATAATTCACCCCTCCACTTT. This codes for CASSPPGSSYNSPLHF.

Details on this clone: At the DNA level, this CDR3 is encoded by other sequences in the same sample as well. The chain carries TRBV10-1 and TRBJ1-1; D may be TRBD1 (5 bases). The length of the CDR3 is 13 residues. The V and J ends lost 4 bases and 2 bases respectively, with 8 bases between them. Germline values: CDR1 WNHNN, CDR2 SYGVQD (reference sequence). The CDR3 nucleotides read TGCGCCAGCAGTGGGACACCCAACACTGAAGCTTTCTTT. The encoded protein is CASSGTPNTEAFF.